The rows below give T cell receptor beta chains drawn from one sample of a study of glioma-infiltrating T cells after dendritic cell vaccination. TCRdb keeps only in-frame clones here, not all; method: immunoSEQ multiplex PCR. The sample carries some 99,000 clones, around 80% recorded once. The sequencing here drew on blood, taken after dendritic cell vaccination. These receptors came from a human donor with glioblastoma. Both conserved end residues are part of each CDR3. Fields, in order: V gene, D gene, J gene, clone size, CDR3 protein, CDR3 DNA. D genes are given only for firm matches. The size field is filled for only some rows; it gives once, few, many or a size class.

TRBV5-1,-,TRBJ1-1,-,CASRERHLNTEAFF,TGCGCCAGCAGAGAGCGGCATCTGAACACTGAAGCTTTCTTT
TRBV15,-,TRBJ1-2,-,CATSRDLEASYGYTF,TGTGCCACCAGCAGAGATCTGGAGGCGAGCTATGGCTACACCTTC
TRBV27,-,TRBJ1-2,-,CASSMDRQGYTF,TGTGCCAGCAGCATGGATCGACAGGGCTACACCTTC
TRBV13,TRBD2,TRBJ2-7,once,CASSLSGLAGASYEQYF,TGTGCCAGCAGCTTATCGGGACTAGCGGGAGCTTCCTACGAGCAGTACTTC
TRBV4-1,TRBD2,TRBJ2-7,-,CASSPGGEQYF,TGCGCCAGCAGCCCGGGAGGGGAGCAGTACTTC
TRBV5-1,TRBD1,TRBJ2-7,-,CASSGDRDSYEQYF,TGCGCCAGCAGCGGAGACAGGGACTCCTACGAGCAGTACTTC
TRBV2,-,TRBJ2-1,-,CASRRGGWQGDNNEQFF,TGTGCCAGCAGAAGGGGGGGATGGCAGGGTGATAACAATGAGCAGTTCTTC
TRBV5-1,TRBD1,TRBJ1-2,-,CASSLGQGGINYGYTF,TGCGCCAGCAGCTTGGGACAGGGTGGAATTAACTATGGCTACACCTTC
TRBV18,TRBD1,TRBJ1-6,-,CASSTQGGMGDSPLHF,TGTGCCAGCTCAACCCAGGGGGGCATGGGTGATTCACCCCTCCACTTT
TRBV28,TRBD1,TRBJ2-3,-,CASSPGQLTDTQYF,TGTGCCAGCAGTCCGGGACAGCTCACAGATACGCAGTATTTT
TRBV7-9,-,TRBJ2-2,-,CASTLGVGGVLTGELFF,TGTGCCAGCACGCTCGGTGTAGGGGGAGTCTTAACCGGGGAGCTGTTTTTT
TRBV28,-,TRBJ1-2,-,CASSSVGQSDYGYTF,TGTGCCAGCAGTTCTGTAGGACAGTCTGACTATGGCTACACCTTC
TRBV5-1,-,TRBJ2-3,-,CASSSPRSTDTQYF,TGCGCCAGCAGCTCTCCCCGGAGCACAGATACGCAGTATTTT
TRBV19,-,TRBJ2-7,-,CASSLKVYNRPYEQYF,TGTGCCAGTAGTCTAAAGGTCTATAACAGGCCCTACGAGCAGTACTTC
TRBV2,-,TRBJ1-4,-,CASKGGSTNEKLFF,TGTGCCAGCAAAGGGGGATCAACTAATGAAAAACTGTTTTTT
TRBV28,TRBD1,TRBJ2-5,once,CASSLPGTAQETQYF,TGTGCCAGCAGCCTGCCCGGGACAGCCCAAGAGACCCAGTACTTC
TRBV7-3,-,TRBJ2-7,once,CASSLRGGQPYEQYF,TGTGCCAGCAGCTTAAGGGGGGGGCAACCCTACGAGCAGTACTTC
TRBV5-4,-,TRBJ2-2,few,CASSIGGGAWSGELFF,TGTGCCAGCAGTATCGGAGGGGGCGCTTGGTCCGGGGAGCTGTTTTTT
TRBV6-5,-,TRBJ1-1,-,CASRSEGRNTEAFF,TGTGCCAGCAGATCGGAGGGGAGGAACACTGAAGCTTTCTTT
TRBV25-1,TRBD2,TRBJ2-4,-,CASRGGPRAKNIQYF,TGTGCCAGCCGCGGGGGGCCGAGGGCCAAAAACATTCAGTACTTC
TRBV19,TRBD1,TRBJ1-4,-,CASSRDSLEGKLFF,TGTGCCAGTAGTAGGGACAGCCTGGAGGGAAAACTGTTTTTT
TRBV9,TRBD2,TRBJ2-5,-,CASSWGGTSGRGETQYF,TGTGCCAGCAGCTGGGGAGGGACTAGCGGACGAGGGGAGACCCAGTACTTC
TRBV5-1,TRBD1,TRBJ2-1,-,CASSLEWSGQGVNEQFF,TGCGCCAGCAGCTTGGAATGGTCGGGACAGGGCGTCAATGAGCAGTTCTTC
TRBV30,TRBD2,TRBJ2-1,-,CAWRWAGGYFRGQFF,TGTGCCTGGAGGTGGGCGGGGGGCTATTTCCGCGGGCAGTTCTTC